This T cell receptor (beta chain) was obtained from a study of regulatory T cells in long-lasting Graves disease. Building the TCR beta libraries relied on iRepertoire HTBI primers, and CDR3 regions underwent Arm-PCR. TCRdb redid the calling of the multiplex PCR reads with MiXCR, one entry per CDR3 protein. In the table there are a few hundred thousand distinct CDR3 sequences, about 17% of which are singletons. Trimming stripped 3 bases from V and 6 bases from J, with 6 bases between. Germline assignment: CDR1 SEHNR and CDR2 FQNEAQ (reference sequence). The CDR3 runs to 11 residues. Specified time point: newly diagnosed GD, antithyroid drugs for less than 3 months. The TCR library was made from RNA extracted from PBMCs. These records were also assigned to another study, of T cells in Graves' hyperthyroidism and ophthalmopathy. That investigation notes: A model using 13 V-J features told ophthalmopathy apart from stable hyperthyroidism.

This rearrangement joins TRBV7-9 to TRBJ2-7; D uncertain. This clonotype originated in a young woman with Graves disease. This specimen consisted of peripheral blood mononuclear cells (PBMCs), obtained at new diagnosis, from a patient treated with antithyroid drugs. As DNA, the CDR3 is TGTGCCAGCAGCTTCATGCGCGAGCAGTACTTC. Its translation is CASSFMREQYF.